The entry below describes one TCR beta chain. Its antigen is still unknown. This specimen belongs to a study of T cell responses to AZD1222 COVID-19 vaccine. Study results and limitations: With dominance at 160-218 and 743-854, vaccine-associated CD4 TCRs spanned spike.

TCRdb's table, derived via immunoSEQ multiplex PCR, lists solely in-frame clones and lacks some. Of roughly 100,000 clones in the sample, about 90% were seen once. The germline V gene encodes CDR1 SEHNR and CDR2 FQNEAQ (reference sequence). The CDR3 is 11 amino acids. The V end lost 5 bases, the J end lost 3 bases, and 5 bases lay between the germline ends. The sequence was obtained from an adult in good health. The rearrangement links TRBV7-9 to TRBJ2-7; D ambiguous. Sequencing was performed on peripheral blood, taken on day 0 of AZD1222 vaccination. The CDR3 here is CASSTSYEQYF. The DNA of the CDR3 is TGTGCCAGCAGCACCAGCTACGAGCAGTACTTC.